This TCR beta chain was observed in a study of regulatory T cells in long-lasting Graves disease. The overall study: Patients newly diagnosed with Graves' had been on antithyroid drugs for under 3 months.

Time point: newly diagnosed GD, antithyroid drugs for less than 3 months. PBMCs provided the RNA from which the TCR library was made. There are a few counts of this clonotype. The target antigen is unknown. CDR3 regions were amplified by Arm-PCR using iRepertoire HTBI primers to build TCR beta libraries. MiXCR, applied by TCRdb to the multiplex PCR reads, yields one record per CDR3 protein. Altogether some 250,000 distinct CDR3 sequences are present, roughly a fifth being singletons, with the ten largest covering roughly 13%. Findings and caveats of the study: Peripheral blood was the sole material, not thyroid tissue.

V gave up 3 bases and J gave up 5 bases; unmatched junction bases: 7. CDR1 and CDR2 (germline): SGHNT, YYREEE (reference sequence). The length of the CDR3 is 15 residues. The receptor was isolated from a female donor with Graves disease. The source was peripheral blood mononuclear cells (PBMCs), collected at new diagnosis, from a patient treated with antithyroid drugs. V usage is TRBV5-4 and J usage is TRBJ2-3; 9 bases match TRBD1. CDR3 sequence reads: CASSWGQGLIDTQYF. DNA for the CDR3: TGTGCCAGCAGCTGGGGACAGGGCCTGATAGATACGCAGTATTTT.